The clone carrying this TCR beta chain was recorded a few times. TCRdb analysed the PCR reads with MiXCR anew, one entry per CDR3 protein. The sample lists 250,000 to 350,000 distinct CDR3 sequences; 20% to 25% were seen once. The sample belongs to a study of molecular identifiers for immune sequencing clone quantification. Germline V gene sequence: CDR1 DFQATT, CDR2 SNEGSKA (reference sequence). CDR3 length equals 16 residues. The V end was cut by 0 bases, the J end by 2 bases, with 17 bases between. This receptor was obtained from a human donor in good health. Some libraries in this study had Jurkat cell RNA spiked in. The gene calls are TRBV20-1 and TRBJ2-7; D possibly corresponds to TRBD1 (5 bases). Material for sequencing was naive CD8+ T cells from blood, with Jurkat cell RNA spiked in. Subset described: FACS-sorted CD8+CD4-CCR7+CD45RA+ naive T cells. CDR3 DNA sequence: TGCAGTGCTAGAGACAGATCAGGGTCAGAAACCTACGAGCAGTACTTC. Its translation is CSARDRSGSETYEQYF.